Each of the 20 T cell receptor beta chains below was sequenced from the same sample in a study of spatial heterogeneity in lung cancer. TCRdb fed the 5' RACE reads into MiXCR, producing one record per CDR3 protein. The repertoire has approximately 39,000 distinct CDR3 sequences, less than 8.5% of them found once; the top ten carry about 30%. Sample time point: sample taken at primary tumor resection. The sample in question was PBMCs, obtained at surgery. Source of these receptors: a female donor with early-stage non-small cell lung cancer.

As concerns this clonotype: A read error may explain this, as a much larger clone is one base away. This chain uses TRBV7-6 with TRBJ2-1, with 8 bases that match TRBD2. The CDR3 has 15 amino acids. Germline loops: CDR1 SGHVS, CDR2 FNYEAQ. Here the CDR3 DNA reads TGTGCCAGCAGCTTTAAAGCGGGAGTAAACAATGCGCAGTTCTTC. Translating it yields CASSFKAGVNNAQFF.

The table lists this clonotype with many counts. CDR3 in amino acids: CASSQFTGVGAFF. The CDR3 DNA reads TGTGCCAGCAGCCAATTTACAGGGGTCGGAGCTTTCTTT. This sequence joins TRBV3-1 and TRBJ1-1; 7 bases fit TRBD1. Looked up from germline, CDR1 is LGHDT and CDR2 is YNNKEL (reference sequence). V trimming: 2 bases; J trimming: 10 bases; junction bases outside the gene matches: 7. The CDR3 has 13 amino acids.

V usage is TRBV3-1 and J usage is TRBJ2-1; TRBD1 matches at 8 bases. The CDR3 covers 15 residues. Germline V gene sequence: CDR1 LGHDT, CDR2 YNNKEL (reference sequence). The J segment lost 10 bases and the V segment lost 1 base, leaving 9 bases of the junction unmatched. The CDR3 region is CASSQGTGPRGEQFF. CDR3 in DNA: TGTGCCAGCAGCCAAGGGACAGGGCCTCGGGGGGAGCAGTTCTTC.

In this sample, this clonotype turned up a few times. The rearrangement links TRBV10-3 to TRBJ1-1; the D is unclear. The CDR3 spans 13 residues. Germline CDR1 is ENHRY and CDR2 is SYGVKD. Between the trimmed V and J ends, which lost 4 bases and 3 bases, there was a span of 9 bases. CDR3 residues: CAISVGDYTEAFF. In DNA, the CDR3 is TGTGCCATCAGTGTTGGGGATTACACTGAAGCTTTCTTT.

This clonotype was seen repeatedly, ten times or more. The chain has TRBV3-1 and TRBJ2-5; 14 bases match TRBD2. Germline V gene sequence: CDR1 LGHDT, CDR2 YNNKEL (reference sequence). This CDR3 comprises 18 residues. The V gene end was trimmed by 1 base and the J gene end by 4 bases; junction bases not matched to a gene: 8. CDR3 sequence reads: CASSQGLAGGPGRETQYF. CDR3 DNA: TGTGCCAGCAGCCAAGGACTAGCGGGGGGGCCTGGGAGAGAGACCCAGTACTTC.

This clonotype occurred many times. This sequence joins TRBV7-2 and TRBJ1-3; no clear D gene. Germline CDR1 is SGHTA and CDR2 is FQGNSA. The CDR3 is 15 residues long. V was shortened by 7 bases and J by 1 base, with 14 bases between the two germline ends. This CDR3 is CASTWKEGSGNTIYF. The DNA of the CDR3 is TGTGCCAGCACGTGGAAGGAGGGTTCTGGAAACACCATATATTTT.

V gene TRBV15 combines with J gene TRBJ1-5, with D tentatively TRBD1 (6 bases). CDR1 and CDR2 from the germline V gene are LNHNV and YYDKDF (reference sequence). V lost 2 bases, J lost 6 bases, and 11 bases lay in between. This CDR3 region has 14 residues. CDR3 amino acids: CATSRQGPAQPQHF. CDR3 nucleotide sequence: TGTGCCACCAGCAGACAGGGGCCGGCTCAGCCCCAGCATTTT.

This clonotype has just a few counts. V and J are TRBV28 and TRBJ2-7; TRBD2 agrees at 14 bases. This CDR3 contains 16 residues. V trimming: 7 bases; J trimming: 2 bases; junction bases outside the gene matches: 7. CDR1 MDHEN and CDR2 SYDVKM come from the germline V gene. The CDR3 loop reads CASTQQTSGRAYEQYF. Here the CDR3 DNA reads TGTGCCAGCACCCAGCAGACTAGCGGGAGGGCCTACGAGCAGTACTTC. Together with reference TRBV28 and TRBJ2-7, the CDR3 gives the full variable domain: DVKVTQSSRYLVKRTGEKVFLECVQDMDHENMFWYRQDPGLGLRLIYFSYDVKMKEKGDIPEGYSVSREKKERFSLILESASTNQTSMYLCASTQQTSGRAYEQYFGPGTRLTVT.

This clonotype was recorded many times. The chain is built from TRBV28 and TRBJ1-2; D ambiguous. CDR1 is MDHEN, CDR2 SYDVKM, per germline. The ends were cut back, 6 bases at V and 4 bases at J, with 15 bases in the middle. The CDR3 runs 14 residues. This chain's CDR3 is CASRSGSLTYGYTF. The CDR3 bases are TGTGCCAGCAGATCGGGATCCTTAACCTATGGCTACACCTTC.

The chain joins TRBV10-3 to TRBJ2-1; 8 nucleotides match TRBD2. The germline V gene has CDR1 ENHRY and CDR2 SYGVKD. The CDR3 sequence is 17 residues long. V shed 3 bases, J shed 3 bases, and the junction held 10 bases outside the gene matches. Written as DNA, the CDR3 is TGTGCCATCAGTGACTCTTCCGGGACTAGGGACTACAATGAGCAGTTCTTC. Its translation: CAISDSSGTRDYNEQFF.

Many counts were recorded for this clonotype. The rearrangement joins TRBV30 to TRBJ2-7; D is ambiguous. Trimming left V 1 base short and J 6 bases short, with 13 bases between. Per germline, CDR1 GTSNPN and CDR2 SVGIG (reference sequence). CDR3 length: 13 residues. The CDR3 is CAWSANDAFEQYF. The CDR3 DNA is TGTGCCTGGAGTGCGAACGATGCCTTCGAGCAGTACTTC.

The chain recombines TRBV28 with TRBJ1-3, with TRBD1 matching over 7 bases. Germline V gene sequence: CDR1 MDHEN, CDR2 SYDVKM. This CDR3 spans 14 amino acids. The V segment lost 6 bases and the J segment 4 bases; nucleotides outside the gene matches: 6. In nucleotides, the CDR3 is TGTGCCAGCAGGGAGCAGGGGGGAGGAAACACCATATATTTT. It is translated as CASREQGGGNTIYF.

This clonotype has at least ten counts. J is TRBJ2-7 and V is TRBV5-1; D is uncertain. Between the trimmed V and J ends, which lost 0 bases and 1 base, there was a span of 8 bases. Germline CDR1 reads SGHRS; CDR2 reads YFSETQ. This CDR3 has 14 residues. CDR3 sequence reads: CASSLAPDSYEQYF. The CDR3 coding sequence is TGCGCCAGCAGCTTGGCGCCGGATTCCTACGAGCAGTACTTC.

This clonotype occurred many times. The chain links TRBV20-1 to TRBJ2-5, with D possibly matching TRBD2 (5 bases). Germline lookup yields CDR1 DFQATT and CDR2 SNEGSKA (reference sequence). The V end lost 6 bases, the J end lost 1 base, and 15 bases lay between the germline ends. This CDR3 is built from 14 residues. The CDR3 reads CSAESGVGQETQYF. CDR3 bases: TGCAGTGCGGAAAGCGGCGTCGGCCAAGAGACCCAGTACTTC.

Many counts were recorded for this clonotype. This chain connects TRBV4-1 to TRBJ2-3; tentatively, D is TRBD2 (5 bases). V was cut by 1 base and J by 7 bases, with 15 bases left in between. The CDR3 is 15 residues long. The germline gives CDR1 MGHRA, CDR2 YSYEKL. The CDR3 region is CASSQAPAAANTQYF. The CDR3 DNA follows: TGCGCCAGCAGCCAAGCCCCAGCGGCGGCGAATACGCAGTATTTT.

Concerning this clonotype itself: The germline gene is not matched at one end of the junction; a read error may be the cause. V and J are TRBV5-1 and TRBJ2-7; D may be TRBD2 (6 bases). Germline V gives CDR1 SGHRS, CDR2 YFSETQ. CDR3 size: 15 residues. The CDR3 reads CTSSLTQLAFGEQYF. The CDR3 DNA reads TGCACCAGCAGCTTGACCCAACTAGCTTTCGGCGAGCAGTACTTC.

The chain joins TRBV20-1 to TRBJ2-5; possibly TRBD2 for D (6 bases). This CDR3 comprises 15 residues. Germline CDR1 DFQATT, CDR2 SNEGSKA (reference sequence). Trimming took 1 base from V and 5 from J, leaving 17 bases between them. As DNA, the CDR3 is TGCAGTGCTAGAGGGCGACTAGGGGCCCGGGAGACCCAGTACTTC. Amino acid sequence: CSARGRLGARETQYF.

This clonotype was counted between two and nine times. The germline gene is not matched at one end of the junction; a read error may be the cause. The chain links TRBV7-7 to TRBJ2-5; TRBD1 agrees at 7 bases. Germline CDR1 and CDR2: SSHAT and FNYEAQ (reference sequence). This CDR3 comprises 14 residues. DNA for the CDR3: TGTGCTAGCAGTACTACAGGGGTGGGGGAGACCCAGTACTTC. Protein sequence: CASSTTGVGETQYF. Using reference TRBV7-7 and TRBJ2-5 for the parts outside the CDR3, the full variable domain is GAGVSQSPRYKVTKRGQDVTLRCDPISSHATLYWYQQALGQGPEFLTYFNYEAQPDKSGLPSDRFSAERPEGSISTLTIQRTEQRDSAMYRCASSTTGVGETQYFGPGTRLLVL.

The chain recombines TRBV29-1 with TRBJ2-5; D unclear. Germline-derived CDR1 and CDR2 are SQVTM and ANQGSEA. The V and J ends lost 4 bases and 9 bases respectively, with 9 bases between them. The CDR3 consists of 10 residues. CDR3 DNA sequence: TGCAGCGTTGGAAGCTCGGCCCAGTACTTC. Translation gives CSVGSSAQYF. The whole variable domain, remainder taken from reference TRBV29-1 and TRBJ2-5, is SAVISQKPSRDICQRGTSLTIQCQVDSQVTMMFWYRQQPGQSLTLIATANQGSEATYESGFVIDKFPISRPNLTFSTLTVSNMSPEDSSIYLCSVGSSAQYFGPGTRLLVL.

This chain uses TRBV5-1 with TRBJ2-1; the D gene is possibly TRBD1 (5 bases). This CDR3 has 16 amino acids. V was shortened by 0 bases and J by 3 bases, with 13 bases between the two germline ends. Looked up from germline, CDR1 is SGHRS and CDR2 is YFSETQ. The CDR3 reads CASSLARQSYYNEQFF. The CDR3 nucleotides are TGCGCCAGCAGCTTGGCCCGACAGTCTTACTACAATGAGCAGTTCTTC.